Included here is one T cell receptor beta chain sequence, with context. Its antigen is still unknown. No much larger clonotype is one base removed from it; base qualities were not supplied. TCR beta rearrangements were amplified from genomic DNA extracted from peripheral blood rather than from sorted cells or RNA. The CDR3, cysteine through phenylalanine, is 19 amino acids long. Only the CDR3 region is kept as DNA, spanning 57 bases read in frame from base 1. CDR1 MNHEY and CDR2 SVGAGI were looked up in the germline V gene. V trim: 6 bases; J trim: 1 base; unmatched bases: 20. Multiplex touch-down PCR with a mixed TRB-A/B primer pool was used to amplify rearranged TRB sequences covering the V, D and J segments. Illumina adapters and sample indices were added to the amplicons in two consecutive PCR reactions performed with Phusion HS II polymerase. The amplicons were purified from gel with the NucleoSpin Gel and PCR Clean-up kit and then assessed with Qubit and an Agilent 2100 Bioanalyzer. Sequencing of libraries was carried out on an Illumina MiSeq in 600-cycle, single-indexed, paired-end runs. The paper's data handling went like this. Processing of the TRB sequences was carried out with MiXCR versions 2.12 and 3.0.5. Each unique CDR3 nucleotide sequence was counted as one clone, and only productive sequences with at least two reads were retained. Repertoire metrics included Shannon diversity, evenness, clonality (one minus evenness), and alpha-parameterized diversity profiles from alpha 0 to 5. Generation probabilities of clones in paired pre- and post-chemotherapy samples were computed with the IGoR algorithm. TCRdb took the public reads, trimmed them with fastp at Q25, ran MiXCR for clone calling and kept in-frame beta chains. Every distinct CDR3 protein forms one entry, paired with its most common genes and DNA. TCRdb, not the original authors, processed these V and J calls. The sample table holds about 11,000 distinct CDR3 sequences, of which less than 35% were seen once. The ten most abundant clones make up about 19% of the sample.

This specimen belongs to a study of T cell repertoires in aging, cancer and after chemotherapy (dated by TCRdb to the late 2010s). In terms of the full investigation: The donors fell into six age groups ranging from 30 or younger to 70 or older, and each group had at least three individuals. TCR repertoires from healthy donor controls were recorded over periods of several months to years and showed clear clonal overlap between repeated samplings. Several million TCR reads were contained in the full dataset. Peripheral blood TCR beta repertoires from healthy donors and cancer patients were profiled to examine immunoaging and T cell reconstitution after chemotherapy. The cohort comprised 220 or so cancer patients, more than 85 with hematological and fewer than 140 with solid cancers, plus 95 healthy donors as a reference group. Overall study results and their limits: According to the authors, the repertoire data do not allow conclusions to be drawn about immunological memory after chemotherapy. In healthy donors, the decline in TCR diversity with age was mainly explained by loss of richness, whereas in cancer patients loss of evenness was also found to contribute. In both cancer cohorts, median generation probability rose over the chemotherapy interval, which suggests that the repertoire was reconstituted through rebound thymic output. Compared with age-matched healthy donors, untreated patients with either hematological or solid cancers had significantly lower TCR diversity in the blood along with higher clonality.

This TCR derives from a human donor in good health. The donor label of this sample is uncertain. The chain couples TRBV6-5 to TRBJ2-7; TRBD2 fits 8 bases in the junction. Sample: blood. The nucleotide sequence is TGTGCCAGCAGCCGGCCGGGACTAGAGGGCGCCAGGGGTTCCTACGAGCAGTACTTC. Its translation reads: CASSRPGLEGARGSYEQYF.